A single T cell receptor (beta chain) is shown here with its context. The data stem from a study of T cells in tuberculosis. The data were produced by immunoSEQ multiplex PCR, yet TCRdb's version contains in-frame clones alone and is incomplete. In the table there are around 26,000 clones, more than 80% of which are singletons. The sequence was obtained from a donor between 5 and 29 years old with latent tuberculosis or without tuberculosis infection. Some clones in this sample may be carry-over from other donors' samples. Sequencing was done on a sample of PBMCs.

CDR3 sequence (DNA): TGTGCCAGCAGCAAAGCTTGCCGACGGAGGTTAGGCTACACCTTC. It specifies CASSKACRRRLGYTF. The V gene is TRBV21-1, the J gene TRBJ1-2. TRBV21-1 is shown as a pseudogene. This CDR3 comprises 15 residues.